This note documents a single TCR beta chain sequence. The antigen remains undetermined. This sample stems from a study of T cells after posttransplantation cyclophosphamide. This CDR3 is built from 21 residues. CDR1 and CDR2 from the germline V gene are LGHNA and YSLEER. J gave up 2 bases and V 0 bases, and 14 bases lay outside the gene matches. TCRdb keeps only in-frame clones here, not all; method: immunoSEQ multiplex PCR. The data contain 20,000 or so clones, 85% to 90% of them singletons. Sampled 1 year posttransplant, controls received myeloablative marrow transplants, methotrexate and a calcineurin inhibitor. Overall study results and limits: Donor CD8+ memory clones often dominated recipient blood repertoires at later times. Recipient CMV seropositivity and CMV reactivation strongly tracked TRB clonality.

The input for sequencing was PBMCs, taken around 370 days after allogeneic stem cell transplant with calcineurin inhibitor and methotrexate. This TCR was sampled from a female patient younger than 45 who received an allogeneic stem cell transplant from an unrelated donor, was CMV-positive, and had acute and chronic GVHD. The graft donor may account for some of the T cells. The chain carries TRBV4-3 and TRBJ2-3; 13 bases match TRBD2. The CDR3 DNA sequence: TGCGCCAGCAGCCAAGAACTTAGGGGGGCCGGGACTAGCGGGAACACAGATACGCAGTATTTT. Translating gives CASSQELRGAGTSGNTDTQYF.